A single sample gave rise to the 8 T cell receptor beta chains below, sequenced in a study of blood T cell repertoires in COVID-19 (dated by TCRdb to 2020 to 2021). The library came from the immunoSEQ multiplex PCR assay. The clones in this table, taken by TCRdb from immuneACCESS, are in-frame only. Not every clone is retained; where verified, under half of the shortfall comes from an unresolved V gene, and the cause of the rest is unknown. The sample yields around 320,000 clones; about 82% were counted once. The ten top clones hold more than 6% of the sample. The sample consisted of peripheral blood. These receptors were taken from a human donor in a cohort sampled during active COVID-19.

This sequence joins TRBV27 and TRBJ2-2; possible D gene TRBD1, 6 bases. The CDR3 loop spans 12 amino acids. Germline CDR1 and CDR2: MNHEY and SMNVEV (reference sequence). The V and J ends lost 2 bases and 8 bases respectively, with 6 bases between them. Here the CDR3 reads CASSLQGGELFF. The CDR3 bases are TGTGCCAGCAGTTTACAGGGGGGGGAGCTGTTTTTT.

The chain combines TRBV24-1 with TRBJ2-7; D remains ambiguous. Germline-derived CDR1 and CDR2 are KGHDR and SFDVKD. V was clipped by 4 bases and J by 6 bases, with 12 bases between them. The CDR3 runs 13 residues. CDR3 DNA: TGTGCCACCAGTGAACAAACCCGAACCGAGCAGTACTTC. This encodes CATSEQTRTEQYF.

This clone was recorded many times. As DNA, the CDR3 is TGTGCCAGCAGTCCGGGACAGGGCCTTGGCTACACCTTC. It is translated as CASSPGQGLGYTF. The chain couples TRBV6-4 to TRBJ1-2, with 9 positions matching TRBD1. V was clipped by 5 bases and J by 7 bases; unmatched bases: 5. CDR1 is MRHNA and CDR2 is SNTAGT in the germline V gene. The CDR3 covers 13 residues.

The gene calls are TRBV6-5 and TRBJ2-7; 12 bases are a match to TRBD2. The germline V gene encodes CDR1 MNHEY and CDR2 SVGAGI. The CDR3 contains 16 residues. The V and J ends lost 4 bases and 3 bases, in that order; junction bases with no gene match: 7. The CDR3 DNA reads TGTGCCAGCAGTTCCCGACTAGCGGGGGTCTTCTACGAGCAGTACTTC. Translated: CASSSRLAGVFYEQYF.

The sample holds one count of this clone. This chain joins TRBV14 and TRBJ2-7, with D perhaps TRBD1 (6 bases). The CDR3 length is 15 residues. V was shortened by 2 bases and J by 5 bases, with 16 bases between the two germline ends. Germline loops: CDR1 SGHDN, CDR2 FVKESK. The CDR3 sequence: CASSQLDRLLDEQYF. In DNA form, the CDR3 reads TGTGCCAGCAGCCAACTCGACAGGCTCCTTGACGAGCAGTACTTC.

The gene calls are TRBV7-9 and TRBJ2-4; 7 bases are a match to TRBD1. The junction had 4 bases not matched to a gene; V was cut back by 1 base and J by 4 bases. The V gene's germline CDR1 is SEHNR and CDR2 FQNEAQ (reference sequence). The length of the CDR3 is 15 residues. CDR3 amino acids: CASSLVGTAKNIQYF. CDR3 bases: TGTGCCAGCAGCTTAGTAGGGACAGCAAAAAACATTCAGTACTTC.

A remark on this clone: The same CDR3 arises from other DNA sequences in this sample as well. The V gene is TRBV30, the J gene TRBJ1-2, with D possibly TRBD1 on 5 matching bases. Trimming shortened V by 3 bases and J by 4 bases, and 9 bases separated the two germline ends. This CDR3 is 12 amino acids long. CDR1 is GTSNPN, CDR2 SVGIG, per germline (reference sequence). The CDR3 protein is CAWSQGGYGYTF. For the CDR3, the DNA is TGTGCCTGGAGCCAGGGAGGCTATGGCTACACCTTC.

J is TRBJ1-2 and V is TRBV24-1; a weak D match, TRBD1 (6 bases). The germline gives CDR1 KGHDR, CDR2 SFDVKD. V lost 1 base, J lost 5 bases, and 28 bases lay in between. The CDR3 is made up of 20 amino acids. This chain's CDR3 is CATSDFSFSQTGPLEYGYTF. The CDR3 nucleotides are TGTGCCACCAGTGATTTTAGTTTTTCCCAAACAGGGCCCCTAGAATATGGCTACACCTTC.